Listed below are T cell receptor beta chains from one sample, sequenced in a study of beta chain features in type 1 diabetes. Assay used: immunoSEQ multiplex PCR; TCRdb lists only in-frame clones, some missing. The data show over 100,000 clones, roughly 15% seen once. Sequenced material: central memory CD4+ T cells from blood. These receptors originate from a man aged 25-45 years with type 1 diabetes. Both conserved end residues are part of each CDR3. D genes are given only for firm matches. Clone size is stated in some rows and not others, as once, few, many or a class when expanded.

V	J	size	D	DNA	CDR3
TRBV4-1	TRBJ1-1	.	.	TGCGCCAGCAGCGGAAACCCGGGGCTGAACACTGAAGCTTTCTTT	CASSGNPGLNTEAFF
TRBV30	TRBJ2-7	.	.	TGTGCCTGGAGTGTTGGGGGAAGGGCAACCTACGAGCAGTACTTC	CAWSVGGRATYEQYF
TRBV9	TRBJ2-3	few	TRBD2	TGTGCCAGCAGCGTAGGTGGGACTAGCGGCACAGATACGCAGTATTTT	CASSVGGTSGTDTQYF
TRBV14	TRBJ2-5	few	TRBD1	TGTGCCAGCAGCCCTATTACAGGGGCCCAAGAGACCCAGTACTTC	CASSPITGAQETQYF
TRBV9	TRBJ1-3	.	.	TGTGCCAGCAGCGTAGCTGTTGACACTGGAAACACCATATATTTT	CASSVAVDTGNTIYF
TRBV4-2	TRBJ1-5	.	TRBD1	TGTGCCAGCAGTCCTGGCCAGGGGGCGAGCAATCAGCCCCAGCATTTT	CASSPGQGASNQPQHF
TRBV29-1	TRBJ2-7	.	.	TGCAGCGTTAAAGAGCAACGCTACGAGCAGTACTTC	CSVKEQRYEQYF
TRBV11-2	TRBJ2-4	few	TRBD2	TGTGCCAGCAGCGGGACTAGCGCTACAAACATTCAGTACTTC	CASSGTSATNIQYF
TRBV5-4	TRBJ2-3	many	.	TGTGCCAGCAGCGCCCGGGACTTCAGCACAGATACGCAGTATTTT	CASSARDFSTDTQYF
TRBV27	TRBJ2-6	few	.	TGTGCCAGCACCCCCGGGGTCGGGGCCAACGTCCTGACTTTC	CASTPGVGANVLTF
TRBV7-2	TRBJ2-5	.	.	TGTGCCAGCAGCTTCAGGTTACTCAAGGAGACCCAGTACTTC	CASSFRLLKETQYF
TRBV7-2	TRBJ2-7	.	.	TGTGCCAGCACCGGTAGAAGCAACGAGCAGTACTTC	CASTGRSNEQYF
TRBV14	TRBJ2-1	medium-sized	.	TGTGCCAGCAGCCAAGCACTCTACAATGAGCAGTTCTTC	CASSQALYNEQFF
TRBV5-1	TRBJ2-3	.	TRBD2	TGCGCCAGCAGCTTAGGAAGCGGGGGCACAGATACGCAGTATTTT	CASSLGSGGTDTQYF
TRBV28	TRBJ2-5	.	.	TGTGCCAGCGATTCAAACCAAGAGACCCAGTACTTC	CASDSNQETQYF
TRBV11-2	TRBJ1-1	few	.	TGTGCCAGCAGCCCAGACAGGCACGAAGCTTTCTTT	CASSPDRHEAFF
TRBV7-9	TRBJ1-6	.	TRBD1	TGTGCCAGCAGACCGACAGGGCCCTATAATTCACCCCTCCACTTT	CASRPTGPYNSPLHF
TRBV14	TRBJ2-3	few	.	TGTGCCAGCAGCCAAGAACGGATCACAGATACGCAGTATTTT	CASSQERITDTQYF
TRBV2	TRBJ1-4	few	.	TGTGCCAGCAGTGAAGGGGTTGAAAAACTGTTTTTT	CASSEGVEKLFF
TRBV19	TRBJ1-2	medium-sized	TRBD1	TGTGCCAGTAGCCAGGGACAGTACTGGGGCTACACCTTC	CASSQGQYWGYTF
TRBV21-1	TRBJ2-7	.	.	TGTGCCAGCAGGACATTCTACGAGCAGTACTTC	CASRTFYEQYF
TRBV6-6	TRBJ1-5	few	.	TGTGCCAGCAGTTCCCGGAGGGTAAATCAGCCCCAGCATTTT	CASSSRRVNQPQHF
TRBV14	TRBJ2-5	.	TRBD1	TGTGCCAGCAGCGGGACAGCCGGAGAGACCCAGTACTTC	CASSGTAGETQYF
TRBV29-1	TRBJ2-2	few	.	TGCAGCGTTGAAGGAGGGGCGGGGCCCACCGGGGAGCTGTTTTTT	CSVEGGAGPTGELFF
TRBV7-2	TRBJ1-2	few	TRBD1	TGTGCCAGCAGCTTGCGGGCGACAGGGGAGCGTGGCTACACCTTC	CASSLRATGERGYTF
TRBV4-1	TRBJ2-7	few	.	TGCGCCAGCAGCCTAGAATATGGAGAATACTTC	CASSLEYGEYF
TRBV5-1	TRBJ2-2	few	TRBD1	TGCGCCAGCAGCCTGGAGGGCGGACAGGGTCTTACCGGGGAGCTGTTTTTT	CASSLEGGQGLTGELFF
TRBV9	TRBJ2-7	many	TRBD2	TGTGCCAGCAGCGTAAGGACTAGCGACGAGCAGTACTTC	CASSVRTSDEQYF
TRBV7-9	TRBJ1-1	.	.	TGTGCCAGCAGCTTAGAACAGGTTCAAGCTTTCTTT	CASSLEQVQAFF
TRBV6-5	TRBJ1-2	few	.	TGTGCCAGCAGTGAAACACAGGAATGTCACTTC	CASSETQECHF
TRBV2	TRBJ2-1	.	.	TGTGCCAGCAGTGAAAGAGACAATGAGCAGTTCTTC	CASSERDNEQFF
TRBV4-3	TRBJ1-5	few	.	TGCGCCAGCAGCCAAATCCTTTCCAATCAGCCCCAGCATTTT	CASSQILSNQPQHF
TRBV19	TRBJ2-1	.	.	TGTGCCACCCTAGAACCGGGCAGCTCCTACAATGAGCAGTTCTTC	CATLEPGSSYNEQFF
TRBV6-1	TRBJ1-6	few	.	TGTGCCAGCAGTGAAGTTATATGGGGACGGCATTCACCCCTCCACTTT	CASSEVIWGRHSPLHF
TRBV20-1	TRBJ1-2	few	.	TGCAGTGCTAGCCCGCAGATTGACTACACCTTC	CSASPQIDYTF
TRBV4-3	TRBJ1-5	few	.	TGCGCCAGCAGCCAGAGCTCGGCGGCAGGACAGCCCCAGCATTTT	CASSQSSAAGQPQHF
TRBV5-4	TRBJ2-3	.	.	TGTGCCAGCAGCTTGGGTTCGGGGGCCGAAACAGATACGCAGTATTTT	CASSLGSGAETDTQYF
TRBV10-3	TRBJ1-2	.	.	TGTGCCATCAGTGCCAGGGGCGGCTATGGCTACACCTTC	CAISARGGYGYTF
TRBV29-1	TRBJ1-1	.	.	TGCAGCGTTGTTGCGGGGAGGGACACTGAAGCTTTCTTT	CSVVAGRDTEAFF
TRBV11-2	TRBJ2-1	many	.	TGTGCCAGCAGCTCCGGGGCCCTTTGGGGCAATGAGCAGTTCTTC	CASSSGALWGNEQFF
TRBV7-2	TRBJ2-7	.	.	TGTGCCAGCAGCTTAGATAGTAGCTCCCCCCACGAGCAGTACTTC	CASSLDSSSPHEQYF
TRBV6-1	TRBJ1-5	.	TRBD1	TGTGCCAGCAGTCCGGGACAGGGTGGTCAGCCCCAGCATTTT	CASSPGQGGQPQHF